A selection of T cell receptor beta chains follows, all from one sample in a study of CD8 T cells in ankylosing spondylitis. TCRdb reprocessed the 5' RACE reads with MiXCR, giving one entry per CDR3 protein. The data contain 150,000 to 200,000 distinct CDR3 sequences, 10% to 15% of them singletons. Sequenced material: blood, either unsorted or a sorted T cell fraction (not recorded which). The receptors were gathered from a female donor with ankylosing spondylitis or in good health (not recorded which). CDR3s include the opening cysteine and the closing phenylalanine or tryptophan.

>TRBV5-1|TRBJ2-7
CASSLSYGRYSYEQYF
>TRBV28|TRBJ2-5
CASSPPWSQETQYF
>TRBV5-6|TRBJ1-1
CASSFGLGTEAFF
>TRBV24-1|TRBJ1-4
CATSDTVGGEKLFF
>TRBV3-1|TRBJ2-7
CASVGLQQGEQYF
>TRBV20-1|TRBJ2-7
CSAPGVWYEQYF
>TRBV7-2|TRBJ2-7
CASSSQIQGFYEQYF
>TRBV6-4|TRBJ2-3
CASSAHPGQNTDTQYF
>TRBV2|TRBJ2-7
CASSVYTGTASSYEQYF
>TRBV2|TRBJ2-1
CASSEVPSNEQFF
>TRBV7-2|TRBJ1-1
CASSLGRGNTEAFF
>TRBV19|TRBJ2-7
CASSKGLLTYEQYF
>TRBV12-3/TRBV12-4|TRBJ1-1
CASSLGAWNTEAFF
>TRBV7-9|TRBJ2-5
CASTLRRDSETQYF
>TRBV25-1|TRBJ2-7
CASSKETYEQYF
>TRBV28|TRBJ2-5
CASSLSLAGQETQYF
>TRBV5-1|TRBJ2-1
CASSRGLAGFSYNEQFF
>TRBV5-1|TRBJ1-3
CASSPGQRNTIYF
>TRBV21-1|TRBJ2-7
CASSKEGTGRYEQYF
>TRBV7-2|TRBJ2-3
CASSLALSTDTQYF
>TRBV4-3|TRBJ2-1
CASAAGGPYNEQFF
>TRBV9|TRBJ1-2
CASSVAQGANYGYTF
>TRBV6-2/TRBV6-3|TRBJ2-2
CASSYSGLAELFF
>TRBV3-1|TRBJ2-1
CASSQGAGVEQFF
>TRBV20-1|TRBJ2-3
CSAQLDTQYF
>TRBV7-2|TRBJ2-1
CASSLQPSPGNEQFF
>TRBV7-2|TRBJ2-5
CASRLINSGSGETQYF
>TRBV5-1|TRBJ1-2
CASSQDEYGYTF
>TRBV6-5|TRBJ2-1
CASSYSRTAYNEQFF
>TRBV4-3|TRBJ2-7
CASSREASGPYEQYF
>TRBV15|TRBJ2-1
CATSLGYEQFF
>TRBV7-2|TRBJ1-5
CASSFLVDQPQHF
>TRBV30|TRBJ1-2
CAWSVGTDLPYTF
>TRBV7-6|TRBJ1-3
CASSPEPSDRVFGNTIYF
>TRBV12-3/TRBV12-4|TRBJ1-2
CASSLEADRVYGYTF
>TRBV7-2|TRBJ2-7
CASSSGPREQYF
>TRBV20-1|TRBJ2-7
CSGSGGGTYEQYF
>TRBV24-1|TRBJ2-3
CATSDHRQGIFLDTQYF
>TRBV15|TRBJ1-2
CATSRGPTTDGYTF
>TRBV7-9|TRBJ2-3
CASSFSQRVVTDTQYF
>TRBV2|TRBJ1-2
CASRVFLDRAKAGYTF
>TRBV20-1|TRBJ2-2
CSARDPAGASPGELFF
>TRBV7-8|TRBJ2-7
CASSPHRAGEQYF
>TRBV28|TRBJ2-1
CASSHGGLQFF
>TRBV28|TRBJ1-6
CASAMDSRYNSPLHF
>TRBV6-6|TRBJ2-5
CASLGPRETQYF
>TRBV20-1|TRBJ2-7
CSAKGVTGLYEQYF
>TRBV12-3/TRBV12-4|TRBJ2-3
CASSYNTDTQYF
>TRBV4-2|TRBJ2-7
CASSPVAGASYEQYF
>TRBV4-3|TRBJ1-3
CASSADRQGAGNTIYF
>TRBV7-2|TRBJ2-4
CASSQVGTMQYF
>TRBV5-1|TRBJ2-1
CASRGLGSYNEQFF
>TRBV5-1|TRBJ2-1
CASSAVEYNEQFF
>TRBV12-3/TRBV12-4|TRBJ2-3
CASIGTSGRWGDTQYF
>TRBV29-1|TRBJ2-7
CSAGDRIYEQYF
>TRBV4-2|TRBJ2-5
CASSHSTGSEETQYF
>TRBV5-1|TRBJ2-1
CASRIPGTSENEQFF
>TRBV4-3|TRBJ2-3
CASSQDSGIRSDTQYF
>TRBV6-2/TRBV6-3|TRBJ2-5
CASRLEGETQYF
>TRBV4-2|TRBJ2-3
CASSQEGAGPTDTQYF